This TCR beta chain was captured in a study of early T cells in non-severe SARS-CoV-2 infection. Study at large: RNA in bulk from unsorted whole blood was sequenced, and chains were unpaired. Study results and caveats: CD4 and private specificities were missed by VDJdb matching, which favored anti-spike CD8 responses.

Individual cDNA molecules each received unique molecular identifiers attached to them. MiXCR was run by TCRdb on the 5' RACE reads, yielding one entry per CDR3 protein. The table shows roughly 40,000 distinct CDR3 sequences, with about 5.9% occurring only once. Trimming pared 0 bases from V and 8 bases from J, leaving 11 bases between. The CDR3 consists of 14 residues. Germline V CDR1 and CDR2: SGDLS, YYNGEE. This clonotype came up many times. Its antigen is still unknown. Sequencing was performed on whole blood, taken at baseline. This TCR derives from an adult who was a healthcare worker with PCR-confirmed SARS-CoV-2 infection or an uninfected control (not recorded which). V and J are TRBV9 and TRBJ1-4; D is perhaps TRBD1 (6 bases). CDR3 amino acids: CASSVGGAAEKLFF. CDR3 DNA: TGTGCCAGCAGCGTAGGGGGGGCAGCGGAAAAACTGTTTTTT. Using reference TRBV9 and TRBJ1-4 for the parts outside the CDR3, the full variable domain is DSGVTQTPKHLITATGQRVTLRCSPRSGDLSVYWYQQSLDQGLQFLIQYYNGEERAKGNILERFSAQQFPDLHSELNLSSLELGDSALYFCASSVGGAAEKLFFGSGTQLSVL.